This T cell receptor (beta chain) came from a study of T cells in localized non-small cell lung cancer. The protocol was immunoSEQ multiplex PCR, while the TCRdb copy is restricted to in-frame clones and leaves out a portion. The sample carries around 100,000 clones, over 80% recorded once. CDR1 is MDHEN and CDR2 is SYDVKM in the germline V gene. Trimming took off 6 bases at V and 0 bases at J, with 9 bases between the two ends. The CDR3 loop spans 14 amino acids. This sequence joins TRBV28 and TRBJ1-5, with unresolved D. The sequenced sample was peripheral blood, obtained before any cancer treatment. This clonotype originated in a man aged 35 to 69 with stage I squamous cell lung carcinoma. CDR3: CASRPEYSNQPQHF. The CDR3 DNA reads TGTGCCAGCAGGCCCGAATATAGCAATCAGCCCCAGCATTTT. Looking up the rest from reference TRBV28 and TRBJ1-5 gives the full variable domain: DVKVTQSSRYLVKRTGEKVFLECVQDMDHENMFWYRQDPGLGLRLIYFSYDVKMKEKGDIPEGYSVSREKKERFSLILESASTNQTSMYLCASRPEYSNQPQHFGDGTRLSIL.